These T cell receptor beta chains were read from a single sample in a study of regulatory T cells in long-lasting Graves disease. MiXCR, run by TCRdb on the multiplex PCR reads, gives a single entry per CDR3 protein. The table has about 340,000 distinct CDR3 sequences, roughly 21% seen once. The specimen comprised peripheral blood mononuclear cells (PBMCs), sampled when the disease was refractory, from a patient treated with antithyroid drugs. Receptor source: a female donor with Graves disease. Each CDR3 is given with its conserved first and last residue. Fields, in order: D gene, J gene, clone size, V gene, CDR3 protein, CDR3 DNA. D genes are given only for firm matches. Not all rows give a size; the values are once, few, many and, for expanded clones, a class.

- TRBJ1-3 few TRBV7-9 CASSLALVTSGNTIYF TGTGCCAGCAGCTTAGCGCTGGTCACCTCTGGAAACACCATATATTTT
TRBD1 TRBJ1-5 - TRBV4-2 CASSQETGNGNQPQHF TGTGCCAGCAGCCAAGAGACAGGGAACGGCAATCAGCCCCAGCATTTT
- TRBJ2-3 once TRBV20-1 CSASSQVGTDTQYF TGCAGTGCTAGCTCTCAGGTTGGCACAGATACGCAGTATTTT
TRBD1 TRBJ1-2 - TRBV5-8 CASSTDRGSGYTF TGTGCCAGCAGCACTGACAGGGGCAGCGGCTACACCTTC
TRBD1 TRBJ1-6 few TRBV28 CASSLYGYRDSNSPLHF TGTGCCAGCAGTTTATACGGTTATAGGGACAGTAATTCACCCCTCCACTTT
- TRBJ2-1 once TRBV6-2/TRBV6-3 CASSTGTLSYNEQFF TGTGCCAGCAGTACCGGGACCTTGAGTTACAATGAGCAGTTCTTC
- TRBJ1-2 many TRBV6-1 CATRQGHYGYTF TGTGCCACCCGGCAGGGCCACTATGGCTACACCTTC
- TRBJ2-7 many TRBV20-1 CSAPTPSGAGEQYF TGCAGTGCTCCCACTCCATCAGGGGCAGGAGAGCAGTACTTC
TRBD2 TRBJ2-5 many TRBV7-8 CASSLARGMGETQYF TGTGCCAGCAGCTTAGCGCGGGGGATGGGAGAGACCCAGTACTTC
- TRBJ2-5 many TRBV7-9 CASSSLGGPSETQYF TGTGCCAGCAGCTCCCTAGGGGGGCCATCAGAGACCCAGTACTTC
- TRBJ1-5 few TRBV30 CAWSRDHNQPQHF TGTGCCTGGAGTAGGGACCACAATCAGCCCCAGCATTTT
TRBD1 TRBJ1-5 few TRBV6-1 CASNLSPGTGTYSNQPQHF TGTGCCAGCAACCTGAGTCCCGGGACAGGCACTTATAGCAATCAGCCCCAGCATTTT
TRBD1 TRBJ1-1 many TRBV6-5 CASSYSGTGTTEAFF TGTGCCAGCAGTTACTCGGGGACAGGGACCACTGAAGCTTTCTTT
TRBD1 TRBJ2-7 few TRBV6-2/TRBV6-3 CASTSGGTYEQYF TGTGCCAGCACCTCAGGGGGTACCTACGAGCAGTACTTC
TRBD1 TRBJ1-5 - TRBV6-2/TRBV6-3 CASSSGRGRSGQPQHF TGTGCCAGCAGTTCAGGCAGGGGGCGGAGCGGTCAGCCCCAGCATTTT
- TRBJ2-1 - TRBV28 CASSPEVVVDYNEQFF TGTGCCAGCAGTCCTGAGGTAGTGGTAGATTACAATGAGCAGTTCTTC
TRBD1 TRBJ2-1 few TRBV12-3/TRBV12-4 CASSLRQGPDSEQFF TGTGCCAGCAGCCTTCGACAGGGACCTGACAGTGAGCAGTTCTTC
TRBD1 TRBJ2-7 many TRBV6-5 CASSYSPGQGVYEQYF TGTGCCAGCAGTTACTCGCCGGGACAGGGGGTCTACGAGCAGTACTTC
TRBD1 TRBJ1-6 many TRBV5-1 CASSLRGQDNSPLHF TGCGCCAGCAGCTTGAGGGGACAGGATAATTCACCCCTCCACTTT
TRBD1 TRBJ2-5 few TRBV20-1 CSGRDRRTQKETQYF TGCAGTGGCCGGGACAGGCGGACCCAGAAAGAGACCCAGTACTTC
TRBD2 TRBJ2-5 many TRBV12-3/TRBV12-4 CATKGLKETQYF TGTGCCACGAAGGGACTAAAAGAGACCCAGTACTTC
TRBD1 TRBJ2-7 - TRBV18 CASSLSTQGVSEQYF TGTGCCAGCTCACTTTCGACCCAGGGGGTGAGCGAGCAGTACTTC
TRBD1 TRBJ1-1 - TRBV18 CASSPPEGADTEAFF TGTGCCAGCTCACCACCGGAGGGGGCCGACACTGAAGCTTTCTTT
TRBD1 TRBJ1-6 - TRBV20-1 CSARDPTGGGHSPLHF TGCAGTGCTAGAGATCCCACAGGGGGCGGGCATTCACCCCTCCACTTT
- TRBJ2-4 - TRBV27 CASSFAPEGYIQYF TGTGCCAGCAGTTTTGCCCCCGAAGGTTACATTCAGTACTTC
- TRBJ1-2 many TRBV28 CASSLGGPLSGYTF TGTGCCAGCAGTTTGGGCGGGCCACTATCCGGCTACACCTTC
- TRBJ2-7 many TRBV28 CASSLMAFNYEQYF TGTGCCAGCAGTTTGATGGCGTTCAACTACGAGCAGTACTTC
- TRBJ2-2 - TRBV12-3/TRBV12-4 CASSLTIPRRAGELFF TGTGCCAGCAGTTTAACTATCCCTAGAAGGGCCGGGGAGCTGTTTTTT
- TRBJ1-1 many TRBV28 CASSLGATYTEAFF TGTGCCAGCAGTTTAGGAGCGACATACACTGAAGCTTTCTTT
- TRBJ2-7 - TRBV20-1 CSAKEPQGRREQYF TGCAGTGCTAAAGAACCCCAGGGCAGACGCGAGCAGTACTTC
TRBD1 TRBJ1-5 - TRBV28 CASSRWTGLNQPQHF TGTGCCAGCAGCCGTTGGACAGGACTCAATCAGCCCCAGCATTTT
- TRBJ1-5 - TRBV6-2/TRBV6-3 CASQDGGSNQPQHF TGTGCCAGCCAAGACGGGGGCAGCAATCAGCCCCAGCATTTT
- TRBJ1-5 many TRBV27 CASSISGDYSNQPQHF TGTGCCAGCAGTATCTCAGGAGATTATAGCAATCAGCCCCAGCATTTT
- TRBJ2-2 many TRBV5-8 CASSLEKANTGELFF TGTGCCAGCAGCTTGGAAAAGGCGAACACCGGGGAGCTGTTTTTT
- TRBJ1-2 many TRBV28 CASSRKQGVDYGYTF TGTGCCAGCAGCCGTAAACAGGGCGTGGACTATGGCTACACCTTC
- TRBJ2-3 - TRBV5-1 CASSRPTTPGIGDTQYF TGCGCCAGCAGCCGTCCTACCACGCCAGGGATCGGTGATACGCAGTATTTT
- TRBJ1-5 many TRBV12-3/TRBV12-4 CASSISGARSNQPQHF TGTGCCAGCAGCATCTCAGGCGCCAGAAGCAATCAGCCCCAGCATTTT
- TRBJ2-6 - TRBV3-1 CASSHITISGANVLTF TGTGCCAGCAGCCATATAACAATCTCTGGGGCCAACGTCCTGACTTTC
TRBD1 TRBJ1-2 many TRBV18 CASSLTGNDYGYTF TGTGCCAGCTCATTGACAGGGAACGACTATGGCTACACCTTC
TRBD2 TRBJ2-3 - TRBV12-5 CASGYGSGMLDTQYF TGTGCTAGTGGTTACGGTAGCGGGATGTTAGATACGCAGTATTTT
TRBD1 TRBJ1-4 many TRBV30 CAWTHDRAGNEKLFF TGTGCCTGGACCCACGACAGGGCTGGGAATGAAAAACTGTTTTTT
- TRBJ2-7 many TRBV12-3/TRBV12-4 CASSRPWVGRIHEQYF TGTGCCAGCAGTCGCCCCTGGGTAGGGAGAATCCACGAGCAGTACTTC
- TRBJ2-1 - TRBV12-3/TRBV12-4 CASSSNTGTPTYNEQFF TGTGCCAGCAGTTCCAATACCGGGACTCCTACCTACAATGAGCAGTTCTTC
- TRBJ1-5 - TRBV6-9 CASSSRGANQPQHF TGTGCCAGCAGTTCCCGAGGGGCAAATCAGCCCCAGCATTTT
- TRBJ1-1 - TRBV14 CASSQSAENTEAFF TGTGCCAGCAGCCAGTCGGCAGAGAACACTGAAGCTTTCTTT
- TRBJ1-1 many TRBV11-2 CASSSPWGLMNTEAFF TGTGCCAGCAGCTCCCCTTGGGGACTCATGAACACTGAAGCTTTCTTT
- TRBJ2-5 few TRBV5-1 CASSFQGETQYF TGCGCCAGCAGCTTTCAGGGAGAGACCCAGTACTTC
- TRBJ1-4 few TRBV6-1 CASSLMGGLDEKLFF TGTGCCAGCAGCCTTATGGGGGGCTTAGATGAAAAACTGTTTTTT